Given below is one T cell receptor beta chain in context. Reverse transcription used roughly 0.45 to 1 ug RNA and random hexamers. MiXCR was run by TCRdb on the immunoSEQ multiplex PCR reads, yielding one entry per CDR3 protein. The table has around 270,000 distinct CDR3 sequences, approximately 85% seen once. The data stem from a study of CD8 T cells in Susac syndrome. V was clipped by 6 bases and J by 2 bases; unmatched bases: 7. The CDR3 length is 15 residues. Germline V gives CDR1 MDHEN, CDR2 SYDVKM. CD8+ and CD4+ T cells were negatively isolated; TEMRA cells were FACS-enriched. The sequencing sample was made of CD8+ T cells from PBMCs. The chain carries TRBV28 and TRBJ2-5; 9 bases match TRBD2. This sequence originates from a human donor with multiple sclerosis. This chain's CDR3 is CASSQITSGQETQYF. CDR3 coding DNA: TGTGCCAGCAGCCAAATTACTAGCGGGCAAGAGACCCAGTACTTC.